Many counts were recorded for the clone carrying this T cell receptor beta chain. Time point of the sample: newly diagnosed GD, antithyroid drugs for less than 3 months. PBMCs were the source of the RNA used for TCR sequencing. According to the study, TCR beta libraries were built with iRepertoire HTBI primers and CDR3-region Arm-PCR. From the multiplex PCR reads, TCRdb called clonotypes with MiXCR, one entry per CDR3 protein. The sample carries 560,000 or so distinct CDR3 sequences, roughly 16% recorded once. The sample originates from a study of regulatory T cells in long-lasting Graves disease. The data were also submitted as part of a second study, on T cells in Graves' hyperthyroidism and ophthalmopathy. In that study: Uncontrolled infection, other autoimmune disease, pregnancy or lactation barred patients from enrollment. Used for diagnoses were clinical symptoms, serum thyroxine and TRAb, thyroid ultrasound and orbital computed tomography.

The sample in question was peripheral blood mononuclear cells (PBMCs), obtained at new diagnosis, from a patient treated with antithyroid drugs. This sequence was found in a young man with Graves disease.

Written as DNA, the CDR3 is TGTGCCAGCAGCCCCGGGGGGACCCAGTACTTC. Translated, it gives CASSPGGTQYF. The chain links TRBV7-2 to TRBJ2-5; weak D call: TRBD2 (6 bases). The CDR3 totals 11 residues. Germline V CDR1 and CDR2: SGHTA, FQGNSA. The V end was cut by 5 bases, the J end by 7 bases, with 8 bases between.